A single sample is the source of the 19 T cell receptor beta chains below, sequenced in a study of Tregs in tolerant kidney transplant recipients (dated by TCRdb to between 2018 and 2021). Library method: the immunoSEQ multiplex PCR assay. Imported from immuneACCESS, the table was reduced by TCRdb to in-frame sequences with V and J called. These copies leave out some clones; in studies compared against another copy, an unresolved V gene accounts for under half, and the cause of the remainder is not known. Recorded for this sample are about 94,000 clones; 93% of them occurred a single time. The ten largest account for 0.46% of the sample. The time point label, read with the paper, signifies: blood sample drawn before combined kidney and bone marrow transplant. The sample in question was CD4+ T cells from blood, obtained before the transplant. Every receptor here comes from a human donor who received a combined kidney and bone marrow transplant.

This chain uses TRBV21-1 with TRBJ2-2; the DNA was not used to check the table's D call, TRBD1. TRBV21-1 is assigned pseudogene status. The CDR3 length is 16 residues. The CDR3 nucleotides read TGTGCCAGCACCCCTGGGGGACAGGGTGACACCGGGGAGCTGTTTTTT. This codes for CASTPGGQGDTGELFF.

J is TRBJ2-1 and V is TRBV11-3, with TRBD2 as a possible D gene (6 bases). Germline lookup yields CDR1 SGHNT and CDR2 YENEEA. The CDR3 covers 14 residues. Trimming left V 1 base short and J 8 bases short, with 12 bases between. The CDR3 nucleotides are TGTGCCAGCAGCTTAGTGCTCGGGAGCTATGAGCAGTTCTTC. Translated, it gives CASSLVLGSYEQFF. The variable domain in full, with the rest retrieved from reference TRBV11-3 and TRBJ2-1, is EAGVVQSPRYKIIEKKQPVAFWCNPISGHNTLYWYLQNLGQGPELLIRYENEEAVDDSQLPKDRFSAERLKGVDSTLKIQPAELGDSAVYLCASSLVLGSYEQFFGPGTRLTVL.

The V gene is TRBV4-3, the J gene TRBJ1-5; the match to TRBD1 covers 7 bases. The trim removed 0 bases at V and 9 bases at J, leaving 8 bases unmatched. In germline, CDR1 is LGHNA, CDR2 YSLEER. The CDR3 length is 15 residues. CDR3 sequence (DNA): TGCGCCAGCAGCCAAGACACGACAGGGATCCTGCCCCAGCATTTT. Its protein product is CASSQDTTGILPQHF.

V and J are TRBV9 and TRBJ1-2; D not certain. This CDR3 comprises 14 residues. Germline values: CDR1 SGDLS, CDR2 YYNGEE. Deletions cut 4 bases from V and 0 bases from J, with 10 bases between. The CDR3 DNA reads as TGTGCCAGCAGCCCACAGATAGCTAACTATGGCTACACCTTC. It yields the protein CASSPQIANYGYTF.

The chain joins TRBV7-8 to TRBJ2-1; tentative D call: TRBD2 (6 bases). This CDR3 contains 14 residues. The germline V gene has CDR1 SGHVS and CDR2 FQNEAQ. With 4 bases removed from V and 15 bases from J, the gap between germline ends came to 22 bases. CDR3 DNA sequence: TGTGCCAGCAGCTCGGGGACTGACTATTCTTCGCGGTTCTTC. It codes for CASSSGTDYSSRFF.

The chain couples TRBV27 to TRBJ1-3; D remains unclear. Germline assignment: CDR1 MNHEY and CDR2 SMNVEV (reference sequence). Trimming pared 8 bases from V and 2 bases from J, leaving 10 bases between. The CDR3 sequence is 13 residues long. The CDR3 DNA follows: TGTGCCAGCGGGAGAGGGACTGGAAACACCATATATTTT. Translating it yields CASGRGTGNTIYF.

This sequence joins TRBV29-1 and TRBJ2-5, with 10 bases matching TRBD1. V lost 6 bases, J lost 2 bases, and 9 bases stayed unmatched. The CDR3 runs 15 residues. The V gene's germline CDR1 is SQVTM and CDR2 ANQGSEA. The DNA for the CDR3 is TGCAGCGTCGACAGGGGGCGGAACGTGCAAGAGACCCAGTACTTC. Amino acids: CSVDRGRNVQETQYF.

This chain links TRBV30 with TRBJ1-4, with 7 nucleotides matching TRBD1. CDR3 length: 13 amino acids. In germline, CDR1 is GTSNPN, CDR2 SVGIG (reference sequence). J lost 5 bases, V lost 7 bases, and 7 bases had no gene match. The CDR3 sequence is CAFRTGLNEKLFF. The CDR3 region has the DNA TGTGCCTTCAGGACAGGATTGAATGAAAAACTGTTTTTT.

V and J are TRBV27 and TRBJ2-1; D is possibly TRBD1 (6 bases). V was trimmed by 10 bases and J by 4 bases, leaving 14 bases between them. The CDR3 covers 13 residues. In germline, CDR1 is MNHEY, CDR2 SMNVEV (reference sequence). The CDR3, as DNA: TGTGCCACCCTACAGGGCCAATACAATGAGCAGTTCTTC. Residues: CATLQGQYNEQFF.

This clone was seen once. The chain carries TRBV30 and TRBJ1-3, with D uncertain. V lost 2 bases and J lost 9, with 8 bases in between. The germline V gene encodes CDR1 GTSNPN and CDR2 SVGIG (reference sequence). This CDR3 is 11 amino acids long. The CDR3 loop is CAWSLRGTIYF. The CDR3 DNA sequence: TGTGCCTGGAGTCTGCGAGGCACCATATATTTT.

CDR3 loop: CASSEGHNRGGETQYF. Written as DNA, the CDR3 is TGTGCCAGCAGCGAGGGGCATAACAGGGGTGGGGAGACCCAGTACTTC. The rearrangement links TRBV7-2 to TRBJ2-5, with 7 bases that match TRBD1. The CDR3 contains 16 residues. Per the germline V gene, CDR1 is SGHTA and CDR2 is FQGNSA. V was clipped by 5 bases and J by 5 bases; unmatched bases: 14. Full variable domain (remainder filled in from reference TRBV7-2 and TRBJ2-5): GAGVSQSPSNKVTEKGKDVELRCDPISGHTALYWYRQSLGQGLEFLIYFQGNSAPDKSGLPSDRFSAERTGGSVSTLTIQRTQQEDSAVYLCASSEGHNRGGETQYFGPGTRLLVL.

V and J are TRBV6-5 and TRBJ2-7, with D perhaps matching TRBD1 (6 bases). The germline gives CDR1 MNHEY, CDR2 SVGAGI. V was clipped by 10 bases and J by 3 bases, with 16 bases between them. The CDR3 has 13 residues. CDR3 DNA sequence: TGTGCCACCTACAGGGAAGTGGGCTACGAGCAGTACTTC. The encoded protein is CATYREVGYEQYF.

The chain couples TRBV7-2 to TRBJ2-3; 9 bases align to TRBD2. The length of the CDR3 is 14 residues. Germline assignment: CDR1 SGHTA and CDR2 FQGNSA. V lost 1 base, J lost 5 bases, and 1 base stayed unmatched. The chain's CDR3 is CASSLGRGGDTQYF. CDR3 DNA sequence: TGTGCCAGCAGCTTAGGGCGGGGGGGAGATACGCAGTATTTT.

This clone was recorded only once. The genes are TRBV5-6 and TRBJ1-1; 10 nucleotides agree with TRBD1. The CDR3 loop spans 14 amino acids. J gave up 5 bases and V 4 bases, and 5 bases lay outside the gene matches. From germline, CDR1 is SGHDT and CDR2 YYEEEE. The CDR3 loop reads CASSSDRGLTEAFF. CDR3 bases: TGTGCCAGCAGCAGCGACAGGGGGCTTACTGAAGCTTTCTTT.

This sequence joins TRBV30 and TRBJ2-2; 13 bases agree with TRBD2. Germline values: CDR1 GTSNPN, CDR2 SVGIG (reference sequence). Trimming took 7 bases from V and 4 from J; bases not matched to a gene: 9. This CDR3 comprises 16 residues. Here the CDR3 DNA reads TGTGCCTCCGGCGGACTAGCGGGAGTTTCCACCGGGGAGCTGTTTTTT. Protein: CASGGLAGVSTGELFF.

In DNA form, the CDR3 reads TGTGCCAGCAGCTTAGGCCAAACAGGTGGAGTTACCTTC. Its protein is CASSLGQTGGVTF. The chain combines TRBV7-9 with TRBJ1-2; D possibly corresponds to TRBD1 (5 bases). V was shortened by 1 base and J by 14 bases, with 17 bases between the two germline ends. Germline V gene data show CDR1 as SEHNR and CDR2 as FQNEAQ (reference sequence). The CDR3 has 13 residues.

The chain combines TRBV6-5 with TRBJ1-1; maybe TRBD1 (6 bases). Trimming removed 5 bases from V and 0 bases from J, with 13 bases in between. Germline CDR1 MNHEY, CDR2 SVGAGI. This CDR3 spans 15 amino acids. The CDR3 reads CASSRPGHLNTEAFF. In nucleotides, the CDR3 is TGTGCCAGCAGTAGGCCGGGACATCTGAACACTGAAGCTTTCTTT.

The chain combines TRBV7-9 with TRBJ2-3, with 8 bases fitting TRBD2. The CDR3 runs 16 residues. Germline assignment: CDR1 SEHNR and CDR2 FQNEAQ (reference sequence). Unmatched junction bases numbered 6, after V lost 3 bases and J lost 1 base. The DNA for the CDR3 is TGTGCCAGCAGCTTCGGACTAGCAGGTGGCACAGATACGCAGTATTTT. This translates into CASSFGLAGGTDTQYF.

The chain carries TRBV6-6 and TRBJ2-2; D remains unclear. The CDR3 is 13 amino acids. Looked up from germline, CDR1 is MNHNY and CDR2 is SVGAGI (reference sequence). V was pared by 6 bases and J by 0 bases, with 5 bases between. CDR3: CASRGANTGELFF. The CDR3 DNA follows: TGTGCCAGCAGGGGCGCGAACACCGGGGAGCTGTTTTTT.